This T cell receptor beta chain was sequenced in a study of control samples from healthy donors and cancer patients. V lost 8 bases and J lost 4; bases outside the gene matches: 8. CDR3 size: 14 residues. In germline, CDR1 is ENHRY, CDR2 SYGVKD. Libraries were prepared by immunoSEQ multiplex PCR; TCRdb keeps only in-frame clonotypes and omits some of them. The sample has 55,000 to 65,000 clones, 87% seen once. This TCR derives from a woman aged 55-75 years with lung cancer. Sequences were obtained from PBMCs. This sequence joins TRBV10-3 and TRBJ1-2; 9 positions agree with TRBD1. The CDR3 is CAIQEPGQGYGYTF. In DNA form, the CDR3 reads TGTGCCATCCAGGAACCGGGACAGGGCTATGGCTACACCTTC.